This T cell receptor (beta chain) was documented in a study of post-analysis software for immune sequencing data (dated by TCRdb to between 2014 and 2016). Regarding the complete study: Disease courses on record covered relapsing-remitting, secondary progressive and progressive-relapsing multiple sclerosis, though some patients had no subtype annotation. A subset of samples was prepared in parallel using single-end sample barcoding, then pooled and co-amplified after Illumina adapter ligation. The multiple sclerosis patient repertoires were compared with around ten previously published healthy control repertoires from donors aged 6 to 25 years.

Receptor libraries were prepared by PCR. This sample was sequenced with an Illumina HiSeq 2500. Unique molecular identifiers were incorporated into TCR beta cDNA libraries to reduce PCR and sequencing biases. Per 1 to 10 million input T cells, roughly 0.5 million cDNA molecules were obtained, such that each molecule approximated one T cell. Patient libraries were prepared and sequenced with the same protocol used for the earlier healthy control dataset. Within a given batch, samples were prepared together, multiplexed and sequenced on the same HiSeq lane. Turning to the authors' computational methods: MIGEC handled the raw barcoded reads, throwing out single-read molecular identifier groups before consensus assembly and CDR3 extraction. Clonotype tables were post-analysed with VDJtools, normalizing diversity by down-sampling all datasets to the smallest sample size. In repertoire overlap clustering, CDR3 amino acid sequences, but not nucleotide sequences, were matched to correct batch-related cross-sample contamination. Through fastp at Q25 and MiXCR, TCRdb rebuilt clones from the public reads, retaining in-frame beta chains. When rows share a CDR3 protein, they turn into one entry using the most common DNA and genes. V and J calls and clone size were set by TCRdb, not the authors. The sample table holds some 800,000 distinct CDR3 sequences, of which about half were seen once. Clones ranked in the top ten supply 4.9% of the sample.

This clonotype showed up just a few times. What antigen it recognizes has not been identified. No much larger clonotype is one base removed from it; base qualities were not supplied. TCR beta repertoires were profiled from peripheral blood of roughly 13 young patients with multiple sclerosis to demonstrate the VDJtools post-analysis software. The patients with multiple sclerosis were children and adolescents between 6 and 15 years of age. The study at large found these results: Patients showed significantly higher frequencies than controls for a handful of TRBV segments, among them TRBV5-6, TRBV5-1 and TRBV20-1. When samples were clustered directly using the F measure, samples prepared in the same batch co-clustered strongly, which prompted a batch-effect correction. Normalized Chao1 diversity was significantly lower in multiple sclerosis patients than controls, suggesting substantial peripheral T-cell clonal expansion. The multiple sclerosis patient group was slightly younger than the control group.

The germline V gene (reference sequence) sets CDR1 to LNHNV and CDR2 to YYDKDF. Trimming at the junction amounts to 1 base on V and 10 bases on J, and the germline ends lie 19 bases apart. From its cysteine to its phenylalanine, the CDR3 spans 15 amino acids. Solely the CDR3 DNA is kept, with 45 bases framed from the first base. Recombination linked TRBV15 to TRBJ2-5, with no confident D gene call. Sequencing was performed on blood. This clonotype was sampled from a girl aged 5-17 years with multiple sclerosis. The CDR3 region: CATSRGPLRPAGQYF. The DNA sequence follows: TGTGCCACCAGCAGAGGGCCTCTGCGGCCAGCCGGCCAGTACTTC. The entire variable domain, with the stretches around the CDR3 drawn from the reference TRBV15 and TRBJ2-5 proteins, is DAMVIQNPRYQVTQFGKPVTLSCSQTLNHNVMYWYQQKSSQAPKLLFHYYDKDFNNEADTPDNFQSRRPNTSFCFLDIRSPGLGDTAMYLCATSRGPLRPAGQYFGPGTRLLVL.